This T cell receptor beta chain stems from a study of relationships among human T cell subsets (dated 2010 in TCRdb). Study-level background: Sequencing was performed on eight distinct blood T cell populations: pan T, CD8 cytotoxic, regulatory, Th1, Th2, naive plus transitional, activated and memory cells.

The CDR3 holds 14 amino acids from the cysteine to the phenylalanine. Only the CDR3 DNA stays, 42 bases, in frame from base 1. Taken from the germline V gene, the CDR1 and CDR2 loops are SGHAT and FQNNGV. The germline ends are 11 bases apart after V is trimmed by 1 base and J by 5 bases. The library was obtained by multiplex PCR. The reads were generated on a 454 GS FLX. TCR alpha and beta CDR3 regions were amplified from mRNA by semiquantitative ARM-PCR. In ARM-PCR, tagged nested gene-specific primers were used first, and exponential amplification was then carried out by communal superprimers. Nested primers were removed by exonuclease before the second amplification round on first-round PCR products. The amplicons were sequenced on the 454 platform, which can rapidly sequence millions of DNA fragments without cloning bias. A read counted as effective if the read could be mapped to both V and J germline segments. Per the original workflow: IRmap, which uses pyromap, a Smith-Waterman modification adapted to 454 sequencing errors, was used to assign reads to germline V, D and J segments. Cutoffs set at the 99th percentile of alignment scores from simulated random sequences were applied to filter D-beta assignments. CDR3 was defined as the amino acids between the conserved V-segment Y[YFLI]C motif and the J-segment [FW]GXGT motif. Repertoire diversity was estimated with a compound Poisson process model previously applied to large-scale EST data. A cross-contamination detection procedure was applied to argue against sample contamination as the source of shared CDR3s. TCRdb reworked the public reads: Q25 trimming with fastp, MiXCR clone assembly, productive beta chains retained. Rows with a matching CDR3 protein are joined into one entry that keeps the most common DNA and genes. What appears here as the V and J calls and clone size reflects TCRdb's work, not the paper's. The sample table lists 3,000 to 5,000 distinct CDR3 sequences, roughly 51% of them with a count of one. The top ten clonotypes cover under 3.5% of the sample.

What the study reported, not specific to this receptor: Over 60% of CD8+ cytotoxic sequences were found to belong to clones with over 100 reads, whereas few such clones were observed in the regulatory and Th2 subsets. The seven subsets showed no statistically significant differences in V, D and J usage, CDR3 length, or N-nucleotide additions. The bead-based sorting was unable to rule out the presence of a CD4+CD8+ double-positive population. Substantial sharing of CDR3s among Th1, Th2 and regulatory T cells was interpreted as suggestive of stochastic cell fate choices.

Th2 cells were selected as CD4+CD25-CD294+ cells with anti-CD294 beads, after CD4+CD56+ NKT cells were removed. T cell subsets were isolated with Miltenyi superparamagnetic beads coated with subset-specific monoclonal antibodies. All T cell populations were isolated from peripheral blood. Ficoll separation was used to obtain mononuclear cells from whole blood, after which anti-CD14 microbeads were used to deplete monocytes. Isolated cell populations were immediately resuspended in RNAprotect reagent. Details on this clonotype: Its antigen remains undetermined. Base qualities were left out, and no much larger clone turns up one base away.

Sequencing was carried out using CD4+ Th2 cells sorted from blood. Sample cell subset or site, as interpreted from the label and publication: CD4+CD25-CD294+ T helper 2 cells. The source of this sequence is a man between 35 and 55 years old in good health. The rearranged segments are TRBV11-2 and TRBJ1-1, with TRBD1 tentatively as D gene (6 bases match). CDR3 protein: CASSLGGGQTEAFF. The sequence in DNA is TGTGCCAGCAGCTTAGGTGGGGGGCAGACTGAAGCTTTCTTT.